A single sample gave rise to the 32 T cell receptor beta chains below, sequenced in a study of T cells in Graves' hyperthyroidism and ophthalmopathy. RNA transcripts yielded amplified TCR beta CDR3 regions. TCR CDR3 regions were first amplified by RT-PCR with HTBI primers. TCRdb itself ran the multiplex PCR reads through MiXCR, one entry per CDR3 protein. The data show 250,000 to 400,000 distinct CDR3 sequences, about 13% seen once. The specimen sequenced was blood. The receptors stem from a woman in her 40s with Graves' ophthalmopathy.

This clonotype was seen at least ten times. CDR3 protein: CASSLLSPGSNQPQHF. The CDR3 DNA sequence: TGTGCCAGCAGTTTATTGTCCCCAGGGTCCAATCAGCCCCAGCATTTT. This rearrangement joins TRBV12-3 or TRBV12-4 to TRBJ1-5, with D possibly being TRBD1 (5 bases). Trimming left V 2 bases short and J 3 bases short, with 14 bases between. The CDR3 extends over 16 amino acids.

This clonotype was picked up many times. DNA for the CDR3: TGTGCCAGCAGCTTTGGACGGCTACGGGGAGCAGATACGCAGTATTTT. Residues: CASSFGRLRGADTQYF. The chain is built from TRBV6-1 and TRBJ2-3, with D tentatively TRBD2 (5 bases). The V gene lost 6 bases and the J gene lost 4 bases, with 20 bases spanning the gap. The V gene's germline CDR1 is MNHNS and CDR2 SASEGT. This CDR3 contains 16 residues.

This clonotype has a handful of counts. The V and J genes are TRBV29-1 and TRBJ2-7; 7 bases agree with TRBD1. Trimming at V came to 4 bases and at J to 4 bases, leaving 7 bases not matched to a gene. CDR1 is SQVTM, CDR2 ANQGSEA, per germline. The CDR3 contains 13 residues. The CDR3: CSVAETGFYEQYF. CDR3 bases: TGCAGCGTTGCCGAGACAGGGTTTTACGAGCAGTACTTC.

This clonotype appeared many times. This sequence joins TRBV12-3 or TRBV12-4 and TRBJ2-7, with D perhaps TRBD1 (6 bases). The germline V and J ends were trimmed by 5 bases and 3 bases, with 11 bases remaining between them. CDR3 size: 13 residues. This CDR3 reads CASSKETGYEQYF. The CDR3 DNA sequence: TGTGCCAGCAGTAAGGAGACAGGCTACGAGCAGTACTTC.

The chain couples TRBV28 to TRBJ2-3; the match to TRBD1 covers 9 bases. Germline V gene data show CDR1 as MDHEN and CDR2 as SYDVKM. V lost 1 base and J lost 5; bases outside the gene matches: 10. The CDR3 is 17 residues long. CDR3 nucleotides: TGTGCCAGCAGTTTATCGTCGGGACAGGGAGTTGGAGATACGCAGTATTTT. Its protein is CASSLSSGQGVGDTQYF.

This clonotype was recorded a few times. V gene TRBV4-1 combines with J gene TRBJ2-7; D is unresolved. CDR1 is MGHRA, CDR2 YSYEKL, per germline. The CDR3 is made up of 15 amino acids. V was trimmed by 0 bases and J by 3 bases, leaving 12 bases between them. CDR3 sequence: CASSQDWNPLYEQYF. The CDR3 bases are TGCGCCAGCAGCCAAGATTGGAATCCCCTCTACGAGCAGTACTTC.

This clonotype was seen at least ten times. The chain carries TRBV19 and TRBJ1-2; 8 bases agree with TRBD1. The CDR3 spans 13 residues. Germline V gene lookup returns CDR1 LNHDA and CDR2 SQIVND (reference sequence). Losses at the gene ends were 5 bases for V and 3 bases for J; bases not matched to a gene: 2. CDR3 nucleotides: TGTGCCAGTAGTCCGACAGGGGACTATGGCTACACCTTC. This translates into CASSPTGDYGYTF.

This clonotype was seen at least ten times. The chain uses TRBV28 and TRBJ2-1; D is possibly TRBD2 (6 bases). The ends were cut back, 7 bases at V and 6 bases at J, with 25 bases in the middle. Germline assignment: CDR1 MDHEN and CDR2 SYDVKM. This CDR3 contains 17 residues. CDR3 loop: CASIYTTRDPRGNEQFF. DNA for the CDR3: TGTGCCAGCATCTATACGACCCGGGACCCGCGGGGCAATGAGCAGTTCTTC.

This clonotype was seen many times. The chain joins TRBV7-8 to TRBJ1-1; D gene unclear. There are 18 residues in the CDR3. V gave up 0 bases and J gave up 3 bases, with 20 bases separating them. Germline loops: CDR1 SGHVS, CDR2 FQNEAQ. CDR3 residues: CASSLALLSGRLYTEAFF. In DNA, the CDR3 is TGTGCCAGCAGCTTAGCCTTGCTGAGTGGGCGCCTGTACACTGAAGCTTTCTTT.

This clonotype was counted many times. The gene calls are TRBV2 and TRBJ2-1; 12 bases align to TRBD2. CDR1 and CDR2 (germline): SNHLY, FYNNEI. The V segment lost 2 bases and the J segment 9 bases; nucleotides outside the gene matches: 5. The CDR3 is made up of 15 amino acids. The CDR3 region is CASSETLAGGPEQFF. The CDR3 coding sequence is TGTGCCAGCAGTGAAACGCTAGCGGGAGGGCCTGAGCAGTTCTTC.

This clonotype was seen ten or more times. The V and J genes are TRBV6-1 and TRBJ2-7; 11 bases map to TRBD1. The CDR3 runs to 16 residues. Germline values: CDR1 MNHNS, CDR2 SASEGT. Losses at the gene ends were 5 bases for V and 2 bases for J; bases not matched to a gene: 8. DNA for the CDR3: TGTGCCAGCAGTTCACCCGGACAGGGGGCGACCTACGAGCAGTACTTC. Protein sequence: CASSSPGQGATYEQYF.

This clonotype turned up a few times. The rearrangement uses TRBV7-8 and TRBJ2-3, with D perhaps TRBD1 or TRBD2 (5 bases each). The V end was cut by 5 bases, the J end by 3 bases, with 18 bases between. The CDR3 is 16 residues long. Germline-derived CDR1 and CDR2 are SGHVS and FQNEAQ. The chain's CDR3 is CASSPRGGARTDTQYF. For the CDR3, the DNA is TGTGCCAGCAGCCCGAGGGGTGGGGCCAGGACAGATACGCAGTATTTT.

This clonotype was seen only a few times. This chain's CDR3 is CASSLAGAHNEQFF. The CDR3 nucleotides read TGTGCCAGTTCACTAGCGGGAGCCCACAATGAGCAGTTCTTC. This sequence joins TRBV19 and TRBJ2-1, with 11 bases that match TRBD2. The junction had 5 bases not matched to a gene; V was cut back by 8 bases and J by 5 bases. CDR3 size: 14 residues. CDR1 LNHDA and CDR2 SQIVND come from the germline V gene (reference sequence).

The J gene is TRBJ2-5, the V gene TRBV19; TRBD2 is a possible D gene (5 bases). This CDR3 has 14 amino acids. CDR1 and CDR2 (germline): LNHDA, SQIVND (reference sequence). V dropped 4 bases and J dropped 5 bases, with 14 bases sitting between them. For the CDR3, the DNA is TGTGCCAGTAGTACCCGAGGGTACGGCGAGACCCAGTACTTC. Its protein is CASSTRGYGETQYF.

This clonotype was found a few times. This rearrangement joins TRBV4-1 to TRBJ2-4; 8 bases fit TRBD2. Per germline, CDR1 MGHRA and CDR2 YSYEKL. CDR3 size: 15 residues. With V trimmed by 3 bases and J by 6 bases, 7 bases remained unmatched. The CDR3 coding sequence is TGCGCCAGCAGCCATAGGGCGGGAGGAACAAACATTCAGTACTTC. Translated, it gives CASSHRAGGTNIQYF.

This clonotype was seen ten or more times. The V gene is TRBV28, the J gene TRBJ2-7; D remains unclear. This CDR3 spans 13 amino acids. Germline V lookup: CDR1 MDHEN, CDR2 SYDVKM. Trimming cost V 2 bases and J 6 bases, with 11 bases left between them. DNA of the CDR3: TGTGCCAGCAGTTTAAGGACCCCGCCCGAGCAGTACTTC. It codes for CASSLRTPPEQYF.

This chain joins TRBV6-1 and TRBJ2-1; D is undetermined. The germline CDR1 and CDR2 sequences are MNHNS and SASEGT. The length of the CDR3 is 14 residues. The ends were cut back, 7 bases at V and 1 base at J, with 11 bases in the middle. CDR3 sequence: CASTQWASYNEQFF. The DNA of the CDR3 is TGTGCCAGCACCCAGTGGGCTTCCTACAATGAGCAGTTCTTC.

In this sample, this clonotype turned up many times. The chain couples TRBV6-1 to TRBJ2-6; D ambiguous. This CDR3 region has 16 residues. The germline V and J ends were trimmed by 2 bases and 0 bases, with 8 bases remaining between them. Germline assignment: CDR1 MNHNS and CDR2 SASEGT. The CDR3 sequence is CASSETWNSGANVLTF. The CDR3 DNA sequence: TGTGCCAGCAGTGAAACCTGGAACTCTGGGGCCAACGTCCTGACTTTC.

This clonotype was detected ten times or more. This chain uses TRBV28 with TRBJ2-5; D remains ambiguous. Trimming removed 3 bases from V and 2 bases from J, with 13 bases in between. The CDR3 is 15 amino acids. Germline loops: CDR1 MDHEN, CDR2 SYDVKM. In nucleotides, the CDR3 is TGTGCCAGCAGTTTCTATTCAATCCGTCAAGAGACCCAGTACTTC. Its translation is CASSFYSIRQETQYF.

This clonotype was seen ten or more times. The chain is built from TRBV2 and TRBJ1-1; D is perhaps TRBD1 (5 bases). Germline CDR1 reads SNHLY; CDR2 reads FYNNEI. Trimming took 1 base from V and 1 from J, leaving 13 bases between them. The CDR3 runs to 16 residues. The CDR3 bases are TGTGCCAGCAGTGAAGGAAGGGGTTGGGAGAACACTGAAGCTTTCTTT. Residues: CASSEGRGWENTEAFF.

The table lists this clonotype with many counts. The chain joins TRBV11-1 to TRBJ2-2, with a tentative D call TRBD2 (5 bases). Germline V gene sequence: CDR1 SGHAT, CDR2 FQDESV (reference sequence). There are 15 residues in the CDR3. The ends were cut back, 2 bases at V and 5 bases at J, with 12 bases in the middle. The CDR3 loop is CASSLWVGKTGELFF. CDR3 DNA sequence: TGTGCCAGCAGCTTATGGGTCGGGAAGACCGGGGAGCTGTTTTTT.

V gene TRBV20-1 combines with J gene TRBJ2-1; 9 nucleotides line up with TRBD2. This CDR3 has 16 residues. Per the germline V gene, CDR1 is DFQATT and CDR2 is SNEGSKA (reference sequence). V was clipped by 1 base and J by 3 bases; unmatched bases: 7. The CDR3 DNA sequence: TGCAGTGCTAGAGGGGCTAGCGGGGCTCACTACAATGAGCAGTTCTTC. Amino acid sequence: CSARGASGAHYNEQFF.

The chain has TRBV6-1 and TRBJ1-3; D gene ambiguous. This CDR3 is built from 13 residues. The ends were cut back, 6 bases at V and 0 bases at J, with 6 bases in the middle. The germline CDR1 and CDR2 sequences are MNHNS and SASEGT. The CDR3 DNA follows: TGTGCCAGCAGGGCCGTCTCTGGAAACACCATATATTTT. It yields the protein CASRAVSGNTIYF.

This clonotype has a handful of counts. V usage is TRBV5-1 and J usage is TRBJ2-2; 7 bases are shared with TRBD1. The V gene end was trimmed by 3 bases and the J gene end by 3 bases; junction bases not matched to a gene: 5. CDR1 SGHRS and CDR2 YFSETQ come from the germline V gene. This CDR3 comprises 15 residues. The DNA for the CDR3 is TGCGCCAGCAGCTCTCAGGGGGTGGACACCGGGGAGCTGTTTTTT. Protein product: CASSSQGVDTGELFF.

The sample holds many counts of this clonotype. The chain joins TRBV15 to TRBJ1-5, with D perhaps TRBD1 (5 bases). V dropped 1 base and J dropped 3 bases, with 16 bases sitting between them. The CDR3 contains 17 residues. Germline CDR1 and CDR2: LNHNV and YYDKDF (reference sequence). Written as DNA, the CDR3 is TGTGCCACCAGCAGAGCGAAGACAGCTGGGTTCAATCAGCCCCAGCATTTT. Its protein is CATSRAKTAGFNQPQHF.

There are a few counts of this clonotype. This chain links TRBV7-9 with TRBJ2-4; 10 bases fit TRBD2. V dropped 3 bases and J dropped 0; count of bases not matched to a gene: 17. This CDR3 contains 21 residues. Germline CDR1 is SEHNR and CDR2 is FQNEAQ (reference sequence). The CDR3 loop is CASSFYWSGRAPGRAKNIQYF. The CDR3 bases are TGTGCCAGCAGCTTTTACTGGAGCGGGAGGGCCCCTGGACGAGCCAAAAACATTCAGTACTTC.

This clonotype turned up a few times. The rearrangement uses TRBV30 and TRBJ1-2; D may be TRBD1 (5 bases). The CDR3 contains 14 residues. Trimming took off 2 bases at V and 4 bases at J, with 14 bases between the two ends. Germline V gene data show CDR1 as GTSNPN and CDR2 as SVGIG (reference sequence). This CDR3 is CAWSMGRDLYGYTF. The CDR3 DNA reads TGTGCCTGGAGTATGGGAAGGGACCTCTATGGCTACACCTTC.

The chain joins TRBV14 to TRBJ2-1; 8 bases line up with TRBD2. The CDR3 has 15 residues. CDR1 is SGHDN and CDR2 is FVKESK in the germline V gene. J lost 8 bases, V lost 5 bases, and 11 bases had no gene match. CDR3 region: CASSKTTSEIYEQFF. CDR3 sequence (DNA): TGTGCCAGCAGCAAGACGACTAGCGAAATCTATGAGCAGTTCTTC.

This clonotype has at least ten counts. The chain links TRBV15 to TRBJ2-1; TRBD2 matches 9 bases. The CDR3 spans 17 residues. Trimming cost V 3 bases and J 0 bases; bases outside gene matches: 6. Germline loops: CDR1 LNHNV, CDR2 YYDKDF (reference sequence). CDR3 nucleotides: TGTGCCACCAGCAGGCTAGCGGGGACCACCTCCTACAATGAGCAGTTCTTC. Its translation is CATSRLAGTTSYNEQFF.

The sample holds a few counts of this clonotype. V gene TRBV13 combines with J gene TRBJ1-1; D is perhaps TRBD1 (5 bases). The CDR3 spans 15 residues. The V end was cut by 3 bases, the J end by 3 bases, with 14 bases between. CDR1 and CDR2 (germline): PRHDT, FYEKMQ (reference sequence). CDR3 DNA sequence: TGTGCCAGCAGCTTCCCGAAGGGGTTCTACACTGAAGCTTTCTTT. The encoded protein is CASSFPKGFYTEAFF.

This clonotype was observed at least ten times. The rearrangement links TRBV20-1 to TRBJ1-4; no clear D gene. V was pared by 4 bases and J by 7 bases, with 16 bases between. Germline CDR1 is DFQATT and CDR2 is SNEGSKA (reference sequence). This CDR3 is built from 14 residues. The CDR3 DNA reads TGCAGTGCTACCTCCGGGTCCCAACCTGAAAAACTGTTTTTT. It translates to CSATSGSQPEKLFF.

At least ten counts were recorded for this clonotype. DNA of the CDR3: TGTGCCAGTAGGTCTAGCGGGAGGGCCTTCGGGGACAATGAGCAGTTCTTC. This sequence encodes CASRSSGRAFGDNEQFF. This chain links TRBV19 with TRBJ2-1, with 12 positions matching TRBD2. The CDR3 runs 17 residues. V was pared by 6 bases and J by 5 bases, with 11 bases of the junction left unmatched. In germline, CDR1 is LNHDA, CDR2 SQIVND (reference sequence).